Below are 15 T cell receptor beta chains sequenced from a single sample in a study of vaccination effects on CD4 cells after COVID-19. Viral peptide pool expansion of antigen-specific CD4+ T cells preceded sequencing in the ViraFEST assay. Scientists isolated CD4+ T cells after a roughly 10-day culture period ended. Vaccine administered to participants consisted of two doses of either BNT162b2 or mRNA-1273. Clones were sequenced by immunoSEQ multiplex PCR, and TCRdb holds only the in-frame ones, with some missing. Of tens of thousands of clones detected, about 80% appear once; the ten largest clones hold more than 0.85%. Antigens of these TCRs are unknown. The sequenced sample was CD4+ T cells from PBMCs cultured with HCoV-OC43 spike peptides, obtained after COVID-19 vaccination. Regarding subset: HCoV-OC43 spike overlapping peptide pool stimulation. Source of these receptors: a human donor who received a COVID-19 vaccine.

This clone was observed a few times. The CDR3 DNA reads TGTGCCAGCAGCCCTGGGGATGGGGGGTCCGGGGAGCTGTTTTTT. Protein product: CASSPGDGGSGELFF. V gene TRBV5-4 combines with J gene TRBJ2-2; D possibly corresponds to TRBD2 (6 bases). The ends were cut back, 4 bases at V and 6 bases at J, with 16 bases in the middle. Per germline, CDR1 SGHNT and CDR2 YYREEE (reference sequence). The CDR3 totals 15 residues. The whole variable domain, filled in from reference TRBV5-4 and TRBJ2-2, reads ETGVTQSPTHLIKTRGQQVTLRCSSQSGHNTVSWYQQALGQGPQFIFQYYREEENGRGNFPPRFSGLQFPNYSSELNVNALELDDSALYLCASSPGDGGSGELFFGEGSRLTVL.

In this sample, this clone turned up once. The chain combines TRBV12-5 with TRBJ2-3; D remains ambiguous. The CDR3 consists of 14 residues. The V gene's germline CDR1 is LGHNT and CDR2 FRNRAP. V was trimmed by 5 bases and J by 0 bases, leaving 9 bases between them. CDR3 coding DNA: TGTGCTAGTGGTCCCCGAGCTAGCACAGATACGCAGTATTTT. Protein sequence: CASGPRASTDTQYF. Based on the CDR3 plus reference TRBV12-5 and TRBJ2-3, the full variable domain is DARVTQTPRHKVTEMGQEVTMRCQPILGHNTVFWYRQTMMQGLELLAYFRNRAPLDDSGMPKDRFSAEMPDATLATLKIQPSEPRDSAVYFCASGPRASTDTQYFGPGTRLTVL.

This rearrangement joins TRBV5-1 to TRBJ2-3, with 16 positions matching TRBD2. With V trimmed by 3 bases and J by 4 bases, 2 bases remained unmatched. This CDR3 has 16 residues. The germline gives CDR1 SGHRS, CDR2 YFSETQ. CDR3 loop: CASSSGLAGGADTQYF. DNA of the CDR3: TGCGCCAGCAGCTCGGGACTAGCGGGGGGGGCAGATACGCAGTATTTT.

The chain joins TRBV5-1 to TRBJ2-5; 7 nucleotides align to TRBD2. The CDR3 runs to 16 residues. Unmatched junction bases numbered 12, after V lost 3 bases and J lost 4 bases. Germline loops: CDR1 SGHRS, CDR2 YFSETQ. CDR3 in DNA: TGCGCCAGCAGCTGGCCCCCCGGGGGAGGGGTAGAGACCCAGTACTTC. It yields the protein CASSWPPGGGVETQYF.

The V call is TRBV5-6, the J call TRBJ2-5; TRBD1 matches 8 bases. Trimming took 4 bases from V and 5 from J; bases not matched to a gene: 4. The CDR3 is 13 amino acids. The germline V gene encodes CDR1 SGHDT and CDR2 YYEEEE. The CDR3 loop is CASSPGQVETQYF. For the CDR3, the DNA is TGTGCCAGCAGCCCGGGACAGGTGGAGACCCAGTACTTC.

The chain carries TRBV7-2 and TRBJ2-6; TRBD2 is a possible D gene (8 bases). V was clipped by 6 bases and J by 0 bases, with 18 bases between them. The germline gives CDR1 SGHTA, CDR2 FQGNSA. CDR3 length: 18 amino acids. The CDR3 spells CASSRREGAYSGANVLTF. DNA of the CDR3: TGTGCCAGCAGTCGACGGGAGGGGGCTTACTCTGGGGCCAACGTCCTGACTTTC.

V usage is TRBV30 and J usage is TRBJ1-3; the match to TRBD1 covers 7 bases. The junction had 1 base not matched to a gene; V was cut back by 3 bases and J by 2 bases. Germline V gene lookup returns CDR1 GTSNPN and CDR2 SVGIG (reference sequence). The CDR3 extends over 13 amino acids. CDR3 amino acids: CAWRGTAGNTIYF. CDR3 DNA: TGTGCCTGGAGGGGGACAGCTGGAAACACCATATATTTT. The complete variable domain, with remaining parts taken from reference TRBV30 and TRBJ1-3, reads SQTIHQWPATLVQPVGSPLSLECTVEGTSNPNLYWYRQAAGRGLQLLFYSVGIGQISSEVPQNLSASRPQDRQFILSSKKLLLSDSGFYLCAWRGTAGNTIYFGEGSWLTVV.

The V call is TRBV4-2, the J call TRBJ2-1; TRBD1 or TRBD2 may be the D gene (5 bases each). There are 15 residues in the CDR3. V was clipped by 0 bases and J by 4 bases, with 10 bases between them. CDR1 is LGHNA, CDR2 YNFKEQ, per germline. The CDR3 is CASSQDFGGYNEQFF. CDR3 DNA: TGTGCCAGCAGCCAAGATTTTGGGGGTTACAATGAGCAGTTCTTC.

The V and J genes are TRBV25-1 and TRBJ2-6; weak D call: TRBD2 (5 bases). The V gene lost 6 bases and the J gene lost 2 bases, with 11 bases spanning the gap. CDR3 length: 15 amino acids. Germline V CDR1 and CDR2: MGHDK, SYGVNS. The CDR3: CASRYAGAGANVLTF. In DNA, the CDR3 is TGTGCCAGCAGATACGCCGGGGCTGGGGCCAACGTCCTGACTTTC.

This chain links TRBV19 with TRBJ1-5; possibly TRBD1 for D (5 bases). CDR1 and CDR2 from the germline V gene are LNHDA and SQIVND (reference sequence). The CDR3 consists of 16 residues. The germline V and J ends were trimmed by 1 base and 1 base, with 11 bases remaining between them. Here the CDR3 DNA reads TGTGCCAGTAGTATAGTCGCAGGGTCAAGCAATCAGCCCCAGCATTTT. Protein: CASSIVAGSSNQPQHF. Based on the CDR3 plus reference TRBV19 and TRBJ1-5, the full variable domain is DGGITQSPKYLFRKEGQNVTLSCEQNLNHDAMYWYRQDPGQGLRLIYYSQIVNDFQKGDIAEGYSVSREKKESFPLTVTSAQKNPTAFYLCASSIVAGSSNQPQHFGDGTRLSIL.

In its sample, this clone was seen a few times. The CDR3 here is CAISESGTAYGYTF. The CDR3 region has the DNA TGTGCCATCAGTGAGTCTGGGACAGCCTATGGCTACACCTTC. The gene calls are TRBV10-3 and TRBJ1-2; 7 bases are a match to TRBD1. Per the germline V gene, CDR1 is ENHRY and CDR2 is SYGVKD. There are 14 residues in the CDR3. The V gene end was trimmed by 0 bases and the J gene end by 4 bases; junction bases not matched to a gene: 2.

The chain recombines TRBV19 with TRBJ1-1; D is possibly TRBD1 (6 bases). V lost 4 bases to trimming and J lost 8 bases, with 11 bases between them. CDR1 LNHDA and CDR2 SQIVND come from the germline V gene (reference sequence). This CDR3 comprises 12 residues. CDR3 bases: TGTGCCAGTAGTAGACAAACAGGGGAAGCTTTCTTT. Translated: CASSRQTGEAFF.

CDR3 loop: CASSPGNTEAFF. In DNA, the CDR3 is TGTGCCAGCTCACCTGGAAACACTGAAGCTTTCTTT. The chain recombines TRBV18 with TRBJ1-1; no definite D call. V lost 3 bases, J lost 2 bases, and 4 bases lay in between. CDR1 is KGHSH and CDR2 is LQKENI in the germline V gene. The CDR3 totals 12 residues.

The chain links TRBV2 to TRBJ1-5; D is undetermined. The CDR3 loop spans 13 amino acids. V lost 3 bases and J lost 3, with 6 bases in between. The germline V gene has CDR1 SNHLY and CDR2 FYNNEI. CDR3 bases: TGTGCCAGCAGTGAGGAAGCCAATCAGCCCCAGCATTTT. Residues: CASSEEANQPQHF.

V and J are TRBV19 and TRBJ1-2; D is uncertain. Germline CDR1 and CDR2: LNHDA and SQIVND (reference sequence). Between the trimmed V and J ends, which lost 6 bases and 8 bases, there was a span of 10 bases. This CDR3 region has 11 residues. Here the CDR3 reads CASRRTWGYTF. CDR3 sequence (DNA): TGTGCCAGTAGAAGGACTTGGGGCTACACCTTC.